This T cell receptor (beta chain) comes out of a study of T cells in tuberculosis. About the research overall: Samples predate treatment or fall within its first 7 days. Study-level results: GMM-specific TCRs were nearer to active tuberculosis alpha repertoires, suggesting expansion. A GMM-specific repertoire classifier reached around 85% accuracy, AUROC 0.85 to 0.95. Shorter CDR3-alpha in active tuberculosis partly drove smaller distances.

To note about this clone: Its antigen remains unidentified.

The table came from immunoSEQ multiplex PCR; TCRdb's copy has only in-frame clones and leaves some out. The sample yields fewer than 11,000 clones, over 90% seen once. The TCR was taken from an adult with tuberculosis. Sequencing was carried out using PBMCs.

This chain's CDR3 is CASSLRQGTDTQYF. The CDR3 DNA reads TGTGCCAGCAGTCTGAGACAGGGCACAGATACGCAGTATTTT. The gene calls are TRBV6-5 and TRBJ2-3, with TRBD1 as a possible D gene (6 bases). This CDR3 contains 14 residues. Looked up from germline, CDR1 is MNHEY and CDR2 is SVGAGI. The V end was cut by 5 bases, the J end by 1 base, with 10 bases between.